These T cell receptor beta chains were read from a single sample in a study of identical twins. TCRdb called the 5' RACE reads again in MiXCR, with one record for every CDR3 protein. The sample yields about 530,000 distinct CDR3 sequences, about a fifth seen once. This sample also belongs to another study, concerning yellow fever vaccine responses in identical twins.

Sequencing was carried out using CD4+ T cells sorted from blood. These TCRs come from a woman aged 18-30 years in good health. Both conserved end residues are part of each CDR3. A D gene is named only where the DNA matches it firmly. The listing skips clone size in some rows; elsewhere it reads once, few, many or a size class.

V: TRBV11-3
length: 16
J: TRBJ2-1
D: TRBD1
size: NA
CDR3: CASSPAAGGLFNEQFF
DNA: TGTGCCAGCAGCCCTGCTGCAGGGGGTCTCTTCAATGAGCAGTTCTTC

V: TRBV12-3/TRBV12-4
length: 15
J: TRBJ2-7
D: NA
size: many
CDR3: CASRIGDTSSYEQYF
DNA: TGTGCCAGCAGGATAGGGGACACCAGCTCCTACGAGCAGTACTTC

V: TRBV19
length: 14
J: TRBJ2-3
D: TRBD1
size: few
CDR3: CASSPGTATDTQYF
DNA: TGTGCCAGTAGTCCCGGGACAGCCACAGATACGCAGTATTTT

V: TRBV18
length: 17
J: TRBJ2-5
D: TRBD2
size: NA
CDR3: CASSPRGVAGLGETQYF
DNA: TGTGCCAGCTCACCACGAGGAGTAGCGGGACTCGGGGAGACCCAGTACTTC

V: TRBV15
length: 17
J: TRBJ2-1
D: NA
size: few
CDR3: CATSRDFELHSYNEQFF
DNA: TGTGCCACCAGCAGAGATTTTGAGCTACACTCCTACAATGAGCAGTTCTTC

V: TRBV28
length: 13
J: TRBJ2-7
D: TRBD1
size: NA
CDR3: CAWGVPGGYEQYF
DNA: TGTGCCTGGGGAGTCCCAGGGGGCTACGAGCAGTACTTC

V: TRBV4-2
length: 15
J: TRBJ2-7
D: TRBD2
size: NA
CDR3: CASSHPSGNGYEQYF
DNA: TGTGCCAGCAGCCATCCTAGCGGTAATGGCTACGAGCAGTACTTC

V: TRBV29-1
length: 13
J: TRBJ2-3
D: NA
size: NA
CDR3: CSVNGQYTDTQYF
DNA: TGCAGTGTAAACGGACAGTACACAGATACGCAGTATTTT

V: TRBV6-5
length: 17
J: TRBJ2-3
D: NA
size: few
CDR3: CASSYSYSRASTDTQYF
DNA: TGTGCCAGCAGTTACTCGTATAGTCGCGCGAGCACAGATACGCAGTATTTT

V: TRBV7-3
length: 14
J: TRBJ2-1
D: TRBD2
size: few
CDR3: CASSRGGGFNEQFF
DNA: TGTGCCAGCAGCCGCGGGGGGGGATTCAATGAGCAGTTCTTC

V: TRBV24-1
length: 16
J: TRBJ2-7
D: TRBD2
size: NA
CDR3: CATSDSSSGRAREQYF
DNA: TGTGCCACCAGTGATTCCTCTAGCGGGAGGGCCCGCGAGCAGTACTTC

V: TRBV11-2
length: 14
J: TRBJ2-1
D: NA
size: NA
CDR3: CASSLVVTYNEQFF
DNA: TGTGCCAGCAGCTTAGTGGTCACCTACAATGAGCAGTTCTTC

V: TRBV12-3/TRBV12-4
length: 14
J: TRBJ2-1
D: NA
size: few
CDR3: CASSRTGSFREQFF
DNA: TGTGCCAGCAGCAGGACGGGATCGTTCAGGGAGCAGTTCTTC

V: TRBV7-9
length: 13
J: TRBJ1-5
D: NA
size: NA
CDR3: CASTGDGNQPQHF
DNA: TGTGCCAGCACCGGCGACGGCAATCAGCCCCAGCATTTT

V: TRBV12-3/TRBV12-4
length: 13
J: TRBJ2-1
D: NA
size: many
CDR3: CASSSPSRSEQFF
DNA: TGTGCCAGCAGCTCGCCTAGTAGGAGCGAGCAGTTCTTC

V: TRBV12-3/TRBV12-4
length: 14
J: TRBJ1-1
D: NA
size: NA
CDR3: CASRRDTMNTEAFF
DNA: TGTGCCAGCAGACGGGACACCATGAACACTGAAGCTTTCTTT

V: TRBV6-5
length: 13
J: TRBJ2-3
D: NA
size: NA
CDR3: CASSHREADTQYF
DNA: TGTGCCAGCAGTCACAGGGAAGCAGATACGCAGTATTTT

V: TRBV20-1
length: 15
J: TRBJ2-1
D: TRBD2
size: few
CDR3: CSASLLAGVNNEQFF
DNA: TGCAGTGCTAGCCTACTAGCGGGGGTAAACAATGAGCAGTTCTTC

V: TRBV11-2
length: 18
J: TRBJ2-7
D: TRBD2
size: few
CDR3: CASSLSPPTSGSFYEQYF
DNA: TGTGCCAGCAGCTTATCACCCCCAACTAGCGGGAGTTTCTACGAGCAGTACTTC

V: TRBV12-3/TRBV12-4
length: 16
J: TRBJ2-7
D: NA
size: NA
CDR3: CASRMDSLGKTYEQYF
DNA: TGTGCCAGCAGAATGGACAGCCTCGGTAAGACCTACGAGCAGTACTTC

V: TRBV7-9
length: 15
J: TRBJ2-1
D: TRBD2
size: NA
CDR3: CASSSSGMYNNEQFF
DNA: TGTGCCAGCAGTTCTAGCGGGATGTACAACAATGAGCAGTTCTTC

V: TRBV10-3
length: 16
J: TRBJ2-3
D: TRBD2
size: NA
CDR3: CAISESTGGRTDTQYF
DNA: TGTGCCATCAGTGAATCAACGGGGGGGAGGACAGATACGCAGTATTTT

V: TRBV10-2
length: 13
J: TRBJ2-5
D: NA
size: NA
CDR3: CASCGGIQETQYF
DNA: TGCGCCAGCTGTGGAGGGATCCAAGAGACCCAGTACTTC

V: TRBV7-2
length: 15
J: TRBJ2-7
D: TRBD2
size: NA
CDR3: CASSPRLAVSYEQYF
DNA: TGTGCCAGCAGCCCTCGACTAGCGGTCTCCTACGAGCAGTACTTC

V: TRBV19
length: 16
J: TRBJ2-2
D: NA
size: NA
CDR3: CASSREGSPSTGELFF
DNA: TGTGCCAGTAGTAGAGAGGGCAGCCCGAGCACCGGGGAGCTGTTTTTT

V: TRBV19
length: 14
J: TRBJ2-2
D: NA
size: few
CDR3: CASSIPGNTGELFF
DNA: TGTGCCAGTAGTATCCCCGGGAACACCGGGGAGCTGTTTTTT

V: TRBV7-9
length: 15
J: TRBJ2-1
D: TRBD2
size: few
CDR3: CASSLGPAGVYEQFF
DNA: TGTGCCAGCAGCTTAGGCCCAGCGGGAGTCTATGAGCAGTTCTTC

V: TRBV24-1
length: 13
J: TRBJ2-5
D: NA
size: few
CDR3: CATGATNQETQYF
DNA: TGTGCCACCGGGGCGACCAATCAAGAGACCCAGTACTTC

V: TRBV11-2
length: 13
J: TRBJ1-1
D: NA
size: few
CDR3: CASSSSSVTEAFF
DNA: TGTGCCAGCAGCTCCAGTAGCGTCACTGAAGCTTTCTTT

V: TRBV10-1
length: 13
J: TRBJ1-4
D: NA
size: NA
CDR3: CASQMGTREKLFF
DNA: TGCGCCAGCCAAATGGGAACGCGTGAAAAACTGTTTTTT

V: TRBV12-3/TRBV12-4
length: 15
J: TRBJ1-6
D: NA
size: few
CDR3: CASSLGRPNVSPLHF
DNA: TGTGCCAGCAGTTTAGGCAGGCCTAATGTATCACCCCTCCACTTT

V: TRBV20-1
length: 16
J: TRBJ2-1
D: TRBD2
size: few
CDR3: CSARLTSGSWGNEQFF
DNA: TGCAGTGCTAGACTTACTAGCGGGAGTTGGGGGAATGAGCAGTTCTTC

V: TRBV5-1
length: 17
J: TRBJ2-3
D: TRBD1
size: NA
CDR3: CASSSPTGGLSTDTQYF
DNA: TGCGCCAGCAGCTCACCGACAGGGGGCCTTAGCACAGATACGCAGTATTTT

V: TRBV5-1
length: 15
J: TRBJ2-3
D: TRBD2
size: once
CDR3: CASSETSGGADTQYF
DNA: TGCGCCAGCAGCGAAACTAGCGGGGGAGCAGATACGCAGTATTTT

V: TRBV9
length: 14
J: TRBJ2-1
D: TRBD2
size: few
CDR3: CASSASGSWNEQFF
DNA: TGTGCCAGCAGCGCTAGCGGGAGTTGGAATGAGCAGTTCTTC

V: TRBV7-9
length: 16
J: TRBJ2-1
D: TRBD2
size: NA
CDR3: CASSLVAGTSYNEQFF
DNA: TGTGCCAGCAGCTTAGTAGCGGGTACCTCCTACAATGAGCAGTTCTTC

V: TRBV2
length: 15
J: TRBJ2-3
D: NA
size: NA
CDR3: CASSETGVVADTQYF
DNA: TGTGCCAGCAGTGAAACGGGGGTAGTTGCAGATACGCAGTATTTT

V: TRBV3-1
length: 14
J: TRBJ2-7
D: TRBD2
size: few
CDR3: CASSGLAGGGEQYF
DNA: TGTGCCAGCAGCGGACTAGCGGGAGGTGGAGAGCAGTACTTC

V: TRBV5-1
length: 18
J: TRBJ2-5
D: TRBD2
size: few
CDR3: CASSDRTDPGLGPRAQYF
DNA: TGCGCCAGCAGCGATCGGACAGACCCGGGACTAGGCCCAAGGGCCCAGTACTTC

V: TRBV9
length: 15
J: TRBJ2-2
D: NA
size: few
CDR3: CASSVEGQNTGELFF
DNA: TGTGCCAGCAGCGTAGAAGGCCAGAACACCGGGGAGCTGTTTTTT

V: TRBV18
length: 14
J: TRBJ1-2
D: TRBD1
size: NA
CDR3: CASSPDRGRSGYTF
DNA: TGTGCCAGCTCACCAGACAGGGGAAGAAGTGGCTACACCTTC

V: TRBV28
length: 13
J: TRBJ2-1
D: TRBD2
size: few
CDR3: CASRGLATNEQFF
DNA: TGTGCCAGCAGGGGACTAGCGACAAATGAGCAGTTCTTC

V: TRBV6-1
length: 13
J: TRBJ2-5
D: TRBD2
size: NA
CDR3: CASKVAGGETQYF
DNA: TGTGCCAGCAAGGTAGCGGGTGGGGAGACCCAGTACTTC

V: TRBV7-6
length: 18
J: TRBJ2-1
D: TRBD2
size: once
CDR3: CASRPGTSPRSSYNEQFF
DNA: TGTGCCAGCAGACCGGGGACTAGCCCTCGGAGCTCCTACAATGAGCAGTTCTTC

V: TRBV5-1
length: 14
J: TRBJ1-4
D: NA
size: few
CDR3: CASSKGQPNEKLFF
DNA: TGCGCCAGCAGTAAGGGGCAGCCTAATGAAAAACTGTTTTTT

V: TRBV12-3/TRBV12-4
length: 14
J: TRBJ2-1
D: TRBD2
size: NA
CDR3: CASSFRVASGEQFF
DNA: TGTGCCAGCAGTTTTCGTGTAGCTAGCGGCGAGCAGTTCTTC

V: TRBV29-1
length: 12
J: TRBJ1-1
D: NA
size: few
CDR3: CSVESGNTEAFF
DNA: TGCAGCGTTGAATCCGGGAACACTGAAGCTTTCTTT

V: TRBV5-1
length: 13
J: TRBJ1-2
D: NA
size: many
CDR3: CASREESSYGYTF
DNA: TGCGCCAGCAGGGAGGAGTCGAGCTATGGCTACACCTTC

V: TRBV15
length: 14
J: TRBJ1-6
D: NA
size: few
CDR3: CATQRQEPNSPLHF
DNA: TGTGCCACACAGCGACAGGAACCTAATTCACCCCTCCACTTT

V: TRBV20-1
length: 12
J: TRBJ1-1
D: NA
size: NA
CDR3: CSARAGATEAFF
DNA: TGCAGTGCTAGAGCAGGGGCGACTGAAGCTTTCTTT

V: TRBV18
length: 16
J: TRBJ2-3
D: TRBD1
size: NA
CDR3: CASSPQGQGFADTQYF
DNA: TGTGCCAGCTCACCCCAGGGACAGGGGTTCGCAGATACGCAGTATTTT

V: TRBV9
length: 15
J: TRBJ2-1
D: TRBD2
size: few
CDR3: CASSGTSGGYNEQFF
DNA: TGTGCCAGCAGTGGGACTAGCGGGGGCTACAATGAGCAGTTCTTC

V: TRBV20-1
length: 14
J: TRBJ2-7
D: NA
size: few
CDR3: CSAPRAGERYEQYF
DNA: TGCAGTGCTCCCCGGGCAGGGGAGAGGTACGAGCAGTACTTC

V: TRBV20-1
length: 14
J: TRBJ2-3
D: TRBD1
size: NA
CDR3: CSALRQGAEDTQYF
DNA: TGCAGTGCCCTAAGACAGGGGGCCGAAGATACGCAGTATTTT

V: TRBV5-1
length: 15
J: TRBJ2-1
D: TRBD1
size: NA
CDR3: CASSLFGDRDNEQFF
DNA: TGCGCCAGCAGCCTTTTCGGGGACAGGGACAATGAGCAGTTCTTC